The clone carrying this T cell receptor beta chain occurred many times. What it binds is not known. This sample was included in a study of early T cells in non-severe SARS-CoV-2 infection. Study-level information: Bulk RNA from unsorted whole blood was sequenced; chains were unpaired. Whole-study results and caveats: Clonotype matching in VDJdb favored anti-spike CD8 responses and did not capture private and CD4 specificities.

The library protocol tagged individual cDNA molecules with unique molecular identifiers. TCRdb re-called the 5' RACE reads through MiXCR, storing one row per CDR3 protein. The repertoire has 98,000 or so distinct CDR3 sequences, approximately 9.9% of them found once; the top ten carry approximately 5.3%. V gave up 0 bases and J gave up 0 bases, with 6 bases separating them. CDR1 LNHDA and CDR2 SQIVND come from the germline V gene (reference sequence). The CDR3 sequence is 15 residues long. This clonotype was sampled from an adult who was a healthcare worker with PCR-confirmed SARS-CoV-2 infection or an uninfected control (not recorded which). The V gene is TRBV19, the J gene TRBJ2-4; D remains unclear. Sequences were obtained from whole blood. CDR3 DNA sequence: TGTGCCAGTAGTATAGATCCGTTAGCCAAAAACATTCAGTACTTC. This sequence encodes CASSIDPLAKNIQYF. The full variable domain, rest sourced from reference TRBV19 and TRBJ2-4, is DGGITQSPKYLFRKEGQNVTLSCEQNLNHDAMYWYRQDPGQGLRLIYYSQIVNDFQKGDIAEGYSVSREKKESFPLTVTSAQKNPTAFYLCASSIDPLAKNIQYFGAGTRLSVL.